A single T cell receptor beta chain is shown here with its context. Antigen: not known. The sample is drawn from a study of chemoradiotherapy in HPV16-positive cancers. Overall study findings and caveats: Better recurrence-free survival went with HPV-responsive T-cell expansion in HPV16-positive patients.

The table came from immunoSEQ multiplex PCR; TCRdb's copy has only in-frame clones and leaves some out. The sample lists around 17,000 clones, about 74% occurring once. The CDR3 loop spans 13 amino acids. CDR1 SSHAT and CDR2 FNYEAQ come from the germline V gene (reference sequence). The V and J ends lost 0 bases and 8 bases respectively, with 8 bases between them. The sequencing used tumor tissue, collected from a patient who underwent chemoradiotherapy. This clonotype originated in a human donor with HPV-associated anogenital cancer. V is TRBV7-7 and J is TRBJ2-1; D might be TRBD1 (5 bases). CDR3 in DNA: TGTGCCAGCAGCTTAGCCCAGGGTGATGAGCAGTTCTTC. Residues: CASSLAQGDEQFF.